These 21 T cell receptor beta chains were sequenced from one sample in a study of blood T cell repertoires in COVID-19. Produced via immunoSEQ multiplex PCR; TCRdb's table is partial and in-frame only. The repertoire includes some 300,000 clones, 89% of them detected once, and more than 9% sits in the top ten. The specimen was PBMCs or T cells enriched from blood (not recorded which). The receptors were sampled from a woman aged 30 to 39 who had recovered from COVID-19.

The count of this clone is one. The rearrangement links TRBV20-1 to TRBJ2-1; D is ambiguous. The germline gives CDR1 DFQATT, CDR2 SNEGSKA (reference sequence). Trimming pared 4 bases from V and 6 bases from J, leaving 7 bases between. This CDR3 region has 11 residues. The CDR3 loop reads CSATPSNEQFF. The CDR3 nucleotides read TGCAGTGCTACTCCCTCCAATGAGCAGTTCTTC.

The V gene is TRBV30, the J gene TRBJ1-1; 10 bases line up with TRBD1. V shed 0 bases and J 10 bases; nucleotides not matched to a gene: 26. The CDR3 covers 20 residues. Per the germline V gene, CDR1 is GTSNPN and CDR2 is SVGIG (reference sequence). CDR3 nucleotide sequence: TGTGCCTGGAGTGTGCCGCCGGACAGGGGGTCGTTAAAGGGGCTCGAATTAGCTTTCTTT. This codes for CAWSVPPDRGSLKGLELAFF.

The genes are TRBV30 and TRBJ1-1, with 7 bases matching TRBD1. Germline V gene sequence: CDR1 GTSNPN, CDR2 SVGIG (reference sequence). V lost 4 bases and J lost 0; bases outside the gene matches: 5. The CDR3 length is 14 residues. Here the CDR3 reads CAWMGQTMNTEAFF. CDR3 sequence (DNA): TGTGCCTGGATGGGACAGACAATGAACACTGAAGCTTTCTTT.

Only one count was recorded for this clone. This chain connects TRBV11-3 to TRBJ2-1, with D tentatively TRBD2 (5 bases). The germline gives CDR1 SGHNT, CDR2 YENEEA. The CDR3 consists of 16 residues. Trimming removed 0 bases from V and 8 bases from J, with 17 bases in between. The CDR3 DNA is TGTGCCAGCAGCTTAGATAAGGTCCCCGGGGTGCATGAGCAGTTCTTC. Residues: CASSLDKVPGVHEQFF.

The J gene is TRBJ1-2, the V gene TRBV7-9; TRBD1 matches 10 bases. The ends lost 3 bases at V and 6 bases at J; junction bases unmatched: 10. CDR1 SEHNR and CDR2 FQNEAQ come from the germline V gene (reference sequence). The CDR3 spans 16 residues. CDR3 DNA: TGTGCCAGCAGCTTCGGAAACGAGGACAGGGGGAATGGCTACACCTTC. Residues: CASSFGNEDRGNGYTF.

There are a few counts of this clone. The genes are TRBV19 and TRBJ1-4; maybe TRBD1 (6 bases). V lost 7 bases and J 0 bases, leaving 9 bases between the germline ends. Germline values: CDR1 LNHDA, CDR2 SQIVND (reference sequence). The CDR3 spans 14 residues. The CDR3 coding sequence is TGTGCCAGTACCCACAGGGCAACTAATGAAAAACTGTTTTTT. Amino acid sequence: CASTHRATNEKLFF.

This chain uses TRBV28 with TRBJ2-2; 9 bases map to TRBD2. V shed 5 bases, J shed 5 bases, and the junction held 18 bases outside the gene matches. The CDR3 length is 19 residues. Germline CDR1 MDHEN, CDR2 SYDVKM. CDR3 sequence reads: CASSLLEVAGGSGTGELFF. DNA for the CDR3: TGTGCCAGCAGTCTACTCGAAGTTGCGGGAGGGTCAGGAACCGGGGAGCTGTTTTTT. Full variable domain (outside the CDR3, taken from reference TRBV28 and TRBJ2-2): DVKVTQSSRYLVKRTGEKVFLECVQDMDHENMFWYRQDPGLGLRLIYFSYDVKMKEKGDIPEGYSVSREKKERFSLILESASTNQTSMYLCASSLLEVAGGSGTGELFFGEGSRLTVL.

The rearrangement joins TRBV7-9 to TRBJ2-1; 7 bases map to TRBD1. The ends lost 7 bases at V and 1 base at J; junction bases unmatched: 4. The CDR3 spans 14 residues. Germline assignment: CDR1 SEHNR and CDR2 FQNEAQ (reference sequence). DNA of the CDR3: TGTGCCAGCACCCCGGGACAGTCCTACAATGAGCAGTTCTTC. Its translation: CASTPGQSYNEQFF.

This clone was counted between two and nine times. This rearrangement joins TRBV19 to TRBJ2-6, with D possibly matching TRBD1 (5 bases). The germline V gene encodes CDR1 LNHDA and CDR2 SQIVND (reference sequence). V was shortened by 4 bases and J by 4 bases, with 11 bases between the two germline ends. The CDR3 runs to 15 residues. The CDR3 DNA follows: TGTGCCAGTAGTAGCAGGGCGAGCGGGGCCAACGTCCTGACTTTC. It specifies CASSSRASGANVLTF.

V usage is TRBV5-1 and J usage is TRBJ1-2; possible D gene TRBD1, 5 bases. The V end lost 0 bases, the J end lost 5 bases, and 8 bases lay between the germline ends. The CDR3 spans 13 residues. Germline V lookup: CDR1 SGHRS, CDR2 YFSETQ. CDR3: CASSLEGRYGYTF. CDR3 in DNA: TGCGCCAGCAGCTTGGAGGGGAGGTATGGCTACACCTTC. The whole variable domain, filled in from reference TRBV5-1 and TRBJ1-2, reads KAGVTQTPRYLIKTRGQQVTLSCSPISGHRSVSWYQQTPGQGLQFLFEYFSETQRNKGNFPGRFSGRQFSNSRSEMNVSTLELGDSALYLCASSLEGRYGYTFGSGTRLTVV.

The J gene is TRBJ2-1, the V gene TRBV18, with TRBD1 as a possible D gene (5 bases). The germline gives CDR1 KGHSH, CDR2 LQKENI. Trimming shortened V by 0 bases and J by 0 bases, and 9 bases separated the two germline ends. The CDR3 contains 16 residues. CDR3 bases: TGTGCCAGCTCACCACCGGCAGGGCCCTCCTACAATGAGCAGTTCTTC. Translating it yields CASSPPAGPSYNEQFF.

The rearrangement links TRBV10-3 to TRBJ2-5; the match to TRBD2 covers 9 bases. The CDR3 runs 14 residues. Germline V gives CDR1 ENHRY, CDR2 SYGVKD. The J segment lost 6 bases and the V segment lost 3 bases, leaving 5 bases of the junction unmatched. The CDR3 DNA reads TGTGCCATCAGTGATGAACTAGCGGGTCAGACCCAGTACTTC. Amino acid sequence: CAISDELAGQTQYF.

The CDR3 nucleotides are TGTGCCAGCAGCCCTCGGACAGGGAGTGAAAAACTGTTTTTT. Its translation: CASSPRTGSEKLFF. This chain uses TRBV7-8 with TRBJ1-4, with 8 nucleotides matching TRBD1. The junction had 6 bases not matched to a gene; V was cut back by 5 bases and J by 7 bases. Looked up from germline, CDR1 is SGHVS and CDR2 is FQNEAQ. This CDR3 comprises 14 residues.

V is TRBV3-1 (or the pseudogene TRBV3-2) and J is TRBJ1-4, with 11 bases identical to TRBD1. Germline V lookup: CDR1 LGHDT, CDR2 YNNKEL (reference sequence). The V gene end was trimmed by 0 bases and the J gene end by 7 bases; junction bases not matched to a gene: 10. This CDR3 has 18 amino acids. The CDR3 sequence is CASSQDSGTGGKGEKLFF. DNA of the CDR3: TGTGCCAGCAGCCAAGATAGTGGGACAGGGGGGAAGGGTGAAAAACTGTTTTTT.

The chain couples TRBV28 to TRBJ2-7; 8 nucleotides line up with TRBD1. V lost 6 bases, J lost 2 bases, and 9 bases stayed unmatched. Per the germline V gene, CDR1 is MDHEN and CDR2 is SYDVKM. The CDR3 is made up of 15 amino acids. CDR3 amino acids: CASSPLGTGAYEQYF. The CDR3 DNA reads TGTGCCAGCAGCCCCTTGGGGACAGGAGCCTACGAGCAGTACTTC.

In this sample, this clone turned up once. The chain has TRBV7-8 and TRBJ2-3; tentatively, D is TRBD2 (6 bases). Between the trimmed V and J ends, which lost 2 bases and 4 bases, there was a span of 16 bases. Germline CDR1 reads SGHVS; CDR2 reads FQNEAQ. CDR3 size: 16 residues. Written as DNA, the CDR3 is TGTGCCAGCAGCTTAAGACCAGCGGGTAATGCAGATACGCAGTATTTT. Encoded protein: CASSLRPAGNADTQYF.

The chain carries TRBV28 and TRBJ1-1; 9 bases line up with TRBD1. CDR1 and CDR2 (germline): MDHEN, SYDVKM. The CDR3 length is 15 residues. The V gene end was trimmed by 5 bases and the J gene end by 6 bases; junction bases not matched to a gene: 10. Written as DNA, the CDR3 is TGTGCCAGCAGTAGGGGGGACAGGGCTGGAGCTGAAGCTTTCTTT. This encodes CASSRGDRAGAEAFF.

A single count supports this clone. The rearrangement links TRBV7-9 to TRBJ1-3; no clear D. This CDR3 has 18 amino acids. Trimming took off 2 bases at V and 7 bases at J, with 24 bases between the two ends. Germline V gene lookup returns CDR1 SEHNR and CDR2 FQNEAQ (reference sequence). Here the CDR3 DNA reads TGTGCCAGCAGCTTAAATCTGAGACGGGATGCAGTTCGCAACACCATATATTTT. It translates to CASSLNLRRDAVRNTIYF.

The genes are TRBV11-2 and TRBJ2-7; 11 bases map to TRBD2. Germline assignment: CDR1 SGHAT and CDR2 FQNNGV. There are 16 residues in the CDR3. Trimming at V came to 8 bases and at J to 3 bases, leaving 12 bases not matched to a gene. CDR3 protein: CASCILPGLAVYEQYF. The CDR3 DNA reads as TGTGCCAGCTGCATATTACCGGGACTAGCGGTCTACGAGCAGTACTTC. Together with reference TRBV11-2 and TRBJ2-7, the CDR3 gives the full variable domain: EAGVAQSPRYKIIEKRQSVAFWCNPISGHATLYWYQQILGQGPKLLIQFQNNGVVDDSQLPKDRFSAERLKGVDSTLKIQPAKLEDSAVYLCASCILPGLAVYEQYFGPGTRLTVT.

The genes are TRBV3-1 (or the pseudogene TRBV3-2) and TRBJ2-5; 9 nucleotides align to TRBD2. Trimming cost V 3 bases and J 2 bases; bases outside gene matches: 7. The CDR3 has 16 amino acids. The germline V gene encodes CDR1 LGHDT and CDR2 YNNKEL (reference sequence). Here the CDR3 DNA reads TGTGCCAGCAGCCATGGGCTAGCGGGGCCTCAAGAGACCCAGTACTTC. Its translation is CASSHGLAGPQETQYF.

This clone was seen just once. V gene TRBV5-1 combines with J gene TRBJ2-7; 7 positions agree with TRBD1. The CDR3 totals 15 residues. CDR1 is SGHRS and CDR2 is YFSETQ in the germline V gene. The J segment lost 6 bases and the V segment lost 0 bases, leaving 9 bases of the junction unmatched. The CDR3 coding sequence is TGCGCCAGCAGCTTGGACGGACAGGAGGCATTCGAGCAGTACTTC. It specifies CASSLDGQEAFEQYF.